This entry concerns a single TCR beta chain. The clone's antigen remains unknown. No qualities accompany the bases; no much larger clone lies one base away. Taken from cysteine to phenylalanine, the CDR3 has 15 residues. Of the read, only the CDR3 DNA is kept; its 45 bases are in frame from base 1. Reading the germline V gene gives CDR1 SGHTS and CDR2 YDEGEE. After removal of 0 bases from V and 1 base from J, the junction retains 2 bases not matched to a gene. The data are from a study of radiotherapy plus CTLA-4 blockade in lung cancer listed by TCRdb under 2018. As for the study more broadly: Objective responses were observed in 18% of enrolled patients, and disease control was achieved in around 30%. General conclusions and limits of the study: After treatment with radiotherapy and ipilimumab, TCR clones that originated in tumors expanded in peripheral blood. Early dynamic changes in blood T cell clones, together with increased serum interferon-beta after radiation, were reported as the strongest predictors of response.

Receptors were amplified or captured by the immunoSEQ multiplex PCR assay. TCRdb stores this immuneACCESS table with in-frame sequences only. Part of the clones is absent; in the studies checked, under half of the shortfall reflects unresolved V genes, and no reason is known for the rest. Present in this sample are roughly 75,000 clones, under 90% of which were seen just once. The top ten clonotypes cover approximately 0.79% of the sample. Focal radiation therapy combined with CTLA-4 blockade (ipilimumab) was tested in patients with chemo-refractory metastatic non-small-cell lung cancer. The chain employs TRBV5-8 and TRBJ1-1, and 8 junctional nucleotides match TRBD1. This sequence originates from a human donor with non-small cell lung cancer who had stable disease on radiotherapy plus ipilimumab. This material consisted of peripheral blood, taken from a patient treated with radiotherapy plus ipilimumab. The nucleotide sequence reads TGTGCCAGCAGCTTGGACAGGGGGAAGAACACTGAAGCTTTCTTT. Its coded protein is CASSLDRGKNTEAFF.